One and the same sample provided the 21 T cell receptor beta chains below, sequenced in a study of cytomegalovirus exposure and HLA in healthy donors. In the PCR, 60 Vbeta and 13 Jbeta primers were used. The table came from immunoSEQ multiplex PCR; TCRdb's copy has only in-frame clones and leaves some out. The sample records roughly 130,000 clones, about 80% being singletons. Input material: PBMCs. The receptors originated from a male donor in good health and CMV-seropositive.

This chain uses TRBV18 with TRBJ2-7; D may be TRBD1 (6 bases). CDR1 and CDR2 (germline): KGHSH, LQKENI. The length of the CDR3 is 15 residues. The V and J ends lost 5 bases and 3 bases respectively, with 17 bases between them. CDR3 DNA sequence: TGTGCCAGCTCATCTCGACAGGAGAAATTCTACGAGCAGTACTTC. Its translation is CASSSRQEKFYEQYF.

CDR3 loop: CASSLAGLASTDTQYF. The DNA of the CDR3 is TGTGCCAGCAGCTTAGCGGGACTAGCGAGCACAGATACGCAGTATTTT. This sequence joins TRBV7-9 and TRBJ2-3; TRBD2 aligns across 10 bases. CDR3 length: 16 amino acids. V was pared by 0 bases and J by 0 bases, with 0 bases of the junction left unmatched. Germline CDR1 reads SEHNR; CDR2 reads FQNEAQ (reference sequence).

The table lists this clone with a few counts. This sequence joins TRBV28 and TRBJ2-3; weak D call: TRBD2 (6 bases). V was pared by 6 bases and J by 2 bases, with 15 bases between. Looked up from germline, CDR1 is MDHEN and CDR2 is SYDVKM. This CDR3 has 15 residues. The CDR3 spells CASSHRDLATDTQYF. In nucleotides, the CDR3 is TGTGCCAGCAGCCACCGGGACTTGGCCACAGATACGCAGTATTTT.

This chain links TRBV29-1 with TRBJ1-1; D unclear. Germline-derived CDR1 and CDR2 are SQVTM and ANQGSEA. The ends were cut back, 4 bases at V and 1 base at J, with 13 bases in the middle. The CDR3 extends over 14 amino acids. CDR3 nucleotides: TGCAGCGTTGTACGTCCGGGAAGGAACACTGAAGCTTTCTTT. The encoded protein is CSVVRPGRNTEAFF.

The chain carries TRBV7-9 and TRBJ2-3, with D possibly matching TRBD2 (6 bases). Germline V gene sequence: CDR1 SEHNR, CDR2 FQNEAQ (reference sequence). The CDR3 sequence is 16 residues long. V shed 7 bases and J shed 3 bases, with 20 bases lying between them. CDR3 region: CASTSTDRGTTDTQYF. CDR3 DNA: TGTGCCAGCACCTCGACGGATCGGGGGACGACAGATACGCAGTATTTT.

The CDR3 nucleotides read TGTGCCAGCAGTGCCACCCAGGGAGCGGGGGGGCCTAATGAGCAGTTCTTC. It translates to CASSATQGAGGPNEQFF. The chain recombines TRBV6-1 with TRBJ2-1; 10 bases are shared with TRBD2. J lost 7 bases, V lost 4 bases, and 13 bases had no gene match. The CDR3 runs 17 residues. Germline lookup yields CDR1 MNHNS and CDR2 SASEGT.

The chain uses TRBV10-3 and TRBJ2-7, with TRBD2 identical over 8 bases. Germline V gene data show CDR1 as ENHRY and CDR2 as SYGVKD. V gave up 6 bases and J gave up 5 bases; unmatched junction bases: 9. The length of the CDR3 is 14 residues. For the CDR3, the DNA is TGTGCCATCAGAAACCGGGAGGGCCTCAACGAGCAGTACTTC. It yields the protein CAIRNREGLNEQYF.

This sequence joins TRBV7-6 and TRBJ1-1; perhaps TRBD1 as D (6 bases). The V end was cut by 1 base, the J end by 1 base, with 10 bases between. The length of the CDR3 is 15 residues. Germline CDR1 reads SGHVS; CDR2 reads FNYEAQ. CDR3 amino acids: CASSLVTRGNTEAFF. CDR3 DNA sequence: TGTGCCAGCAGCTTAGTTACCAGGGGGAACACTGAAGCTTTCTTT.

The J gene is TRBJ2-2, the V gene TRBV6-1; a weak D match, TRBD1 (5 bases). The V and J ends lost 8 bases and 8 bases respectively, with 21 bases between them. The V gene's germline CDR1 is MNHNS and CDR2 SASEGT. The CDR3 is 15 amino acids. CDR3 residues: CASAQLAGFSGELFF. The CDR3 DNA reads TGTGCCAGCGCCCAATTAGCAGGGTTCTCAGGGGAGCTGTTTTTT.

This sequence joins TRBV5-8 and TRBJ1-5, with 9 bases lining up with TRBD1. After removal of 3 bases from V and 4 bases from J, the junction contained 5 bases not matched to a gene. The V gene's germline CDR1 is SGHTS and CDR2 YDEGEE. The CDR3 runs 15 residues. The CDR3 loop is CASSYRDRENQPQHF. The CDR3 coding sequence is TGTGCCAGCAGCTACCGGGACAGGGAGAATCAGCCCCAGCATTTT. Together with reference TRBV5-8 and TRBJ1-5, the CDR3 gives the full variable domain: EAGVTQSPTHLIKTRGQQATLRCSPISGHTSVYWYQQALGLGLQFLLWYDEGEERNRGNFPPRFSGRQFPNYSSELNVNALELEDSALYLCASSYRDRENQPQHFGDGTRLSIL.

This clone was observed a few times. The chain carries TRBV13 and TRBJ2-7; the D gene is possibly TRBD2 (6 bases). The CDR3 sequence is 14 residues long. Germline-derived CDR1 and CDR2 are PRHDT and FYEKMQ (reference sequence). Trimming stripped 5 bases from V and 2 bases from J, with 13 bases between. The CDR3 DNA reads TGTGCCAGCAGCCGAGGTAGGAGGGCCTACGAGCAGTACTTC. Protein sequence: CASSRGRRAYEQYF.

The chain uses TRBV12-5 and TRBJ2-1, with 7 bases lining up with TRBD2. The CDR3 sequence is 14 residues long. The germline gives CDR1 LGHNT, CDR2 FRNRAP. The junction had 5 bases not matched to a gene; V was cut back by 4 bases and J by 5 bases. The CDR3: CASGSGGNHNEQFF. CDR3 bases: TGTGCTAGTGGTTCCGGGGGGAACCACAATGAGCAGTTCTTC.

The chain recombines TRBV6-1 with TRBJ2-1, with TRBD2 identical over 14 bases. The CDR3 is 15 residues long. V lost 8 bases to trimming and J lost 7 bases; unmatched junction nucleotides: 7. Germline V gene data show CDR1 as MNHNS and CDR2 as SASEGT. The CDR3 nucleotides are TGTGCCAGCCAACCGGGACTAGCGGGAGCGAATGAGCAGTTCTTC. Translated, it gives CASQPGLAGANEQFF.

This clone occurred a few times. CDR3 DNA sequence: TGTGCCACCGGACAGGAGAAGTTCTACAATGAGCAGTTCTTC. Its translation is CATGQEKFYNEQFF. The rearrangement uses TRBV10-3 and TRBJ2-1; TRBD1 matches 7 bases. Germline V CDR1 and CDR2: ENHRY, SYGVKD. V lost 10 bases to trimming and J lost 3 bases; unmatched junction nucleotides: 9. The CDR3 contains 14 residues.

The V gene is TRBV2, the J gene TRBJ2-3; 9 bases are shared with TRBD2. This CDR3 is 17 amino acids long. Looked up from germline, CDR1 is SNHLY and CDR2 is FYNNEI. The V and J ends lost 5 bases and 3 bases, in that order; junction bases with no gene match: 12. CDR3 in amino acids: CASSHGEGLAGTDTQYF. For the CDR3, the DNA is TGTGCCAGCAGTCACGGGGAGGGACTAGCAGGAACAGATACGCAGTATTTT.

The chain recombines TRBV11-2 with TRBJ2-3; no firm D call. The CDR3 is made up of 17 amino acids. V lost 5 bases, J lost 4 bases, and 22 bases lay in between. From germline, CDR1 is SGHAT and CDR2 FQNNGV. CDR3 protein: CASSPDEDLLVADTQYF. In nucleotides, the CDR3 is TGTGCCAGCAGCCCCGATGAAGACCTCCTAGTAGCAGATACGCAGTATTTT.

This clone has a handful of counts. The DNA of the CDR3 is TGTGCCAGCAGTTACAGGGGTGGCAATCAGCCCCAGCATTTT. Its protein is CASSYRGGNQPQHF. This chain connects TRBV11-3 to TRBJ1-5; 7 bases fit TRBD1. From germline, CDR1 is SGHNT and CDR2 YENEEA. The CDR3 is made up of 14 amino acids. V was clipped by 6 bases and J by 2 bases; unmatched bases: 4.

This CDR3 reads CASSNQDGGGSPLHF. The CDR3 DNA reads TGTGCCAGCAGTAACCAGGACGGAGGAGGTTCACCCCTCCACTTT. The gene calls are TRBV27 and TRBJ1-6, with D unresolved. The CDR3 sequence is 15 residues long. Germline V gene data show CDR1 as MNHEY and CDR2 as SMNVEV (reference sequence). V was pared by 5 bases and J by 9 bases, with 17 bases between.

V and J are TRBV28 and TRBJ1-2; TRBD1 might be the D (6 bases). This CDR3 comprises 14 residues. Germline V gene sequence: CDR1 MDHEN, CDR2 SYDVKM. V was cut by 5 bases and J by 8 bases, with 18 bases left in between. The CDR3 sequence is CASSPPSRGEGYTF. The CDR3 region has the DNA TGTGCCAGCAGTCCTCCGTCCAGGGGTGAGGGCTACACCTTC.

V usage is TRBV19 and J usage is TRBJ1-2; no clear D gene. Germline CDR1 is LNHDA and CDR2 is SQIVND (reference sequence). V lost 4 bases and J 6 bases, leaving 18 bases between the germline ends. There are 15 residues in the CDR3. The CDR3 is CASSTSLWEIHGYTF. The CDR3 nucleotides are TGTGCCAGTAGTACCTCCCTGTGGGAGATCCATGGCTACACCTTC.

The chain recombines TRBV9 with TRBJ2-1; 11 bases line up with TRBD2. Germline assignment: CDR1 SGDLS and CDR2 YYNGEE. CDR3 length equals 15 residues. V was clipped by 0 bases and J by 5 bases; unmatched bases: 1. CDR3 DNA: TGTGCCAGCAGCGTAGGGGGACTAGCGGACAATGAGCAGTTCTTC. Residues: CASSVGGLADNEQFF.